The clone carrying this T cell receptor (beta chain) was detected only a few times. Its antigen is currently unknown. The data were obtained in a study of T cells in Graves' hyperthyroidism and ophthalmopathy. Study-wide results and caveats: Expanded thyroid clonotypes (above 0.001) were mostly also found in blood.

V dropped 6 bases and J dropped 5 bases, with 16 bases sitting between them. This CDR3 has 14 residues. The source material, RNA transcripts, was used to amplify TCR beta CDR3 regions. TCR CDR3 regions were first amplified by RT-PCR with HTBI primers. TCRdb re-derived calls from the multiplex PCR reads in MiXCR, one entry per CDR3 protein. Of fewer than 550,000 distinct CDR3 sequences listed, about 15% were seen once; the top ten hold approximately 14%. This receptor was identified in a young woman with Graves' hyperthyroidism. The gene calls are TRBV12-3 or TRBV12-4 and TRBJ1-2, with TRBD1 as a possible D gene (5 bases). Sequencing was done on a sample of blood. This CDR3 reads CASRLSGAYYGYTF. CDR3 nucleotides: TGTGCCAGCAGGCTCAGCGGGGCCTATTATGGCTACACCTTC.